This T cell receptor beta chain was obtained from a study of OX40 agonist ivuxolimab in advanced cancers. Study observations and caveats: Expanded peripheral T-cell antigen specificity went undetermined. CD4+ and CD8+ blood T cells expanded clonally by week 6 at 0.1 to 3.0 mg/kg. Average numbers of expanded clones were greater in CD8+ T cells than in CD4+. Several nonresponders also turned out to have low normalized T-cell clonal expansion.

About this clone: Its antigen is undetermined.

V was clipped by 5 bases and J by 2 bases; unmatched bases: 6. The CDR3 extends over 15 amino acids. In germline, CDR1 is KGHSH, CDR2 LQKENI. Method: immunoSEQ multiplex PCR; TCRdb's copy keeps in-frame clones and lacks some. The table records under 90,000 clones, 80% to 95% of them present only once. This receptor was taken from an adult with an advanced solid tumor such as melanoma, head and neck, liver or kidney cancer. The sequences come from CD4+ or CD8+ T cells sorted from blood, collected in a trial of the OX40 agonist ivuxolimab. The V call is TRBV18, the J call TRBJ2-7; 10 positions agree with TRBD1. CDR3 in DNA: TGTGCCAGCTCAGAGGACAGGGGGATGGCCTACGAGCAGTACTTC. It translates to CASSEDRGMAYEQYF.